This T cell receptor beta chain came from a study of OX40 agonist ivuxolimab in advanced cancers. Overall study: Prior anti-PD-1, anti-PD-L1 or anti-CTLA-4 therapy was allowed; around 40% had some.

Using immunoSEQ multiplex PCR, the repertoire was profiled, and TCRdb retains in-frame clones only, with some absent. The sample carries roughly 80,000 clones, roughly 84% recorded once. V was pared by 1 base and J by 2 bases, with 13 bases between. The CDR3 totals 16 residues. The germline gives CDR1 LNHNV, CDR2 YYDKDF (reference sequence). The J gene is TRBJ2-3, the V gene TRBV15, with D perhaps TRBD2 (6 bases). The sample in question was CD4+ or CD8+ T cells sorted from blood, obtained in a trial of the OX40 agonist ivuxolimab. The TCR comes from an adult with an advanced solid tumor such as melanoma, head and neck, liver or kidney cancer. The chain's CDR3 is CATSRGDSRNTDTQYF. The CDR3 DNA reads TGTGCCACCAGCAGAGGGGACTCTAGAAACACAGATACGCAGTATTTT.